The 23 T cell receptor beta chains listed next were all sequenced from one sample in a study of regulatory T cells in long-lasting Graves disease. Construction of the TCR beta libraries employed iRepertoire HTBI primers in conjunction with Arm-PCR of CDR3 regions. Using its own MiXCR run on the multiplex PCR reads, TCRdb lists one record per CDR3 protein. The data show over 300,000 distinct CDR3 sequences, 15% to 19% seen once. Time point of the sample: newly diagnosed GD, antithyroid drugs for less than 3 months. Extracted PBMC RNA gave rise to the TCR library. The sequences come from peripheral blood mononuclear cells (PBMCs), collected at new diagnosis, from a patient treated with antithyroid drugs. The receptors were gathered from a female donor with Graves disease.

This clonotype came up once. The chain carries TRBV28 and TRBJ2-4; 7 positions agree with TRBD1. The CDR3 has 13 residues. The germline gives CDR1 MDHEN, CDR2 SYDVKM. V shed 5 bases, J shed 7 bases, and the junction held 5 bases outside the gene matches. The CDR3 DNA follows: TGTGCCAGCAGTCTCAGACAGGGTAACATTCAGTACTTC. Translating it yields CASSLRQGNIQYF.

This clonotype was seen a few times. J is TRBJ2-6 and V is TRBV2; no clear D gene. The germline V and J ends were trimmed by 6 bases and 0 bases, with 6 bases remaining between them. The germline CDR1 and CDR2 sequences are SNHLY and FYNNEI. This CDR3 comprises 14 residues. The CDR3 spells CASRAGSGANVLTF. The CDR3 DNA reads as TGTGCCAGCAGGGCAGGCTCTGGGGCCAACGTCCTGACTTTC.

J is TRBJ1-5 and V is TRBV27; D remains ambiguous. Deletions cut 2 bases from V and 0 bases from J, with 11 bases between. This CDR3 comprises 16 residues. Germline assignment: CDR1 MNHEY and CDR2 SMNVEV (reference sequence). CDR3 amino acids: CASSLSASLSNQPQHF. CDR3 sequence (DNA): TGTGCCAGCAGTTTAAGCGCAAGCCTTAGCAATCAGCCCCAGCATTTT.

This clonotype was seen a few times. The genes are TRBV6-1 and TRBJ2-3; D is undetermined. The V gene lost 6 bases and the J gene lost 0 bases, with 7 bases spanning the gap. The CDR3 length is 13 residues. Germline CDR1 and CDR2: MNHNS and SASEGT. CDR3 nucleotides: TGTGCCAGCAGCGCAGATAGCACAGATACGCAGTATTTT. This encodes CASSADSTDTQYF.

Ten or more counts support this clonotype. This chain uses TRBV19 with TRBJ2-2; D gene unclear. The length of the CDR3 is 14 residues. CDR1 and CDR2 (germline): LNHDA, SQIVND (reference sequence). Trimming left V 9 bases short and J 2 bases short, with 13 bases between. CDR3 region: CASSFEINTGELFF. CDR3 bases: TGTGCCAGCAGTTTCGAAATTAACACCGGGGAGCTGTTTTTT.

This clonotype was picked up many times. The chain carries TRBV11-2 and TRBJ2-5, with D possibly TRBD1 on 6 matching bases. V lost 0 bases, J lost 7 bases, and 9 bases lay in between. The CDR3 has 13 residues. Germline CDR1 is SGHAT and CDR2 is FQNNGV. Here the CDR3 reads CASSLDRGATQYF. Here the CDR3 DNA reads TGTGCCAGCAGCTTAGACAGGGGCGCGACCCAGTACTTC.

In this sample, this clonotype turned up many times. The chain employs TRBV5-1 and TRBJ2-7; D possibly corresponds to TRBD1 (5 bases). This CDR3 is built from 15 residues. Germline assignment: CDR1 SGHRS and CDR2 YFSETQ. V shed 7 bases and J shed 0 bases, with 17 bases lying between them. CDR3 amino acids: CASRAQDTSSYEQYF. In DNA, the CDR3 is TGCGCCAGCCGAGCCCAGGACACCTCCTCCTACGAGCAGTACTTC.

As for this clonotype: This may arise from a read error, as a much more abundant clone is one base away. This chain connects TRBV3-1 to TRBJ2-5; 8 bases align to TRBD2. Germline V gene data show CDR1 as LGHDT and CDR2 as YNNKEL (reference sequence). V gave up 3 bases and J gave up 5 bases; unmatched junction bases: 5. The CDR3 sequence is 14 residues long. The CDR3 DNA follows: TGTGCCAGCAGCCAGAGACTAGCGTTGGAGACCCAGTACTTC. Translated, it gives CASSQRLALETQYF.

This clonotype was observed many times. The chain joins TRBV7-3 to TRBJ2-5, with 11 bases identical to TRBD2. The CDR3 consists of 15 residues. Germline loops: CDR1 SGHTA, CDR2 FQGTGA. V lost 1 base and J lost 2; bases outside the gene matches: 0. The CDR3 sequence: CASSLRTSGQETQYF. In nucleotides, the CDR3 is TGTGCCAGCAGCTTAAGGACTAGCGGGCAAGAGACCCAGTACTTC.

Regarding this clonotype: A junction boundary mismatches the germline segment, possibly from a read error. The V call is TRBV5-1, the J call TRBJ2-3; possibly TRBD2 for D (7 bases). The CDR3 runs to 17 residues. From germline, CDR1 is SGHRS and CDR2 YFSETQ. CDR3 DNA: TGTGCCAGCAGCCGACGTGGGGCGGGGGCCAGCACAGATACGCAGTATTTT. This codes for CASSRRGAGASTDTQYF. Based on the CDR3 plus reference TRBV5-1 and TRBJ2-3, the full variable domain is KAGVTQTPRYLIKTRGQQVTLSCSPISGHRSVSWYQQTPGQGLQFLFEYFSETQRNKGNFPGRFSGRQFSNSRSEMNVSTLELGDSALYLCASSRRGAGASTDTQYFGPGTRLTVL.

This clonotype showed up many times. The chain couples TRBV6-9 to TRBJ2-3; D unclear. Trimming took off 3 bases at V and 2 bases at J, with 12 bases between the two ends. Looked up from germline, CDR1 is MNHGY and CDR2 is SVAAGI. The CDR3 sequence is 15 residues long. CDR3 residues: CASSYGLQLTDTQYF. The CDR3 DNA reads TGTGCCAGCAGTTACGGCCTCCAACTCACAGATACGCAGTATTTT.

This clonotype came up many times. J is TRBJ2-2 and V is TRBV7-9; D is undetermined. Per germline, CDR1 SEHNR and CDR2 FQNEAQ (reference sequence). The germline V and J ends were trimmed by 0 bases and 6 bases, with 14 bases remaining between them. The CDR3 runs to 16 residues. CDR3 DNA sequence: TGTGCCAGCAGCTTAGCGCAGGTATCCTTTCCCGGGGAGCTGTTTTTT. Protein: CASSLAQVSFPGELFF.

About this clonotype itself: Mismatch with germline at one junction end may stem from a read error. The rearrangement joins TRBV20-1 to TRBJ2-6, with a weak D call TRBD1 (6 bases). Germline CDR1 reads DFQATT; CDR2 reads SNEGSKA (reference sequence). The CDR3 spans 14 residues. The CDR3 protein is CSAATGSGADVLTF. Written as DNA, the CDR3 is TGCAGTGCCGCGACAGGATCTGGGGCCGACGTCCTGACTTTC.

This clonotype was detected many times. The chain employs TRBV19 and TRBJ1-1; D not certain. Germline CDR1 is LNHDA and CDR2 is SQIVND (reference sequence). Deletions cut 5 bases from V and 4 bases from J, with 20 bases between. The CDR3 is made up of 16 amino acids. The CDR3 DNA sequence: TGTGCCAGTAGTGCCCCGGCGGGTCCCATGGTCACTGAAGCTTTCTTT. Encoded protein: CASSAPAGPMVTEAFF.

This clonotype showed up many times. The gene calls are TRBV20-1 and TRBJ2-1, with TRBD1 matching 11 bases. The V segment lost 0 bases and the J segment 5 bases; nucleotides outside the gene matches: 6. The CDR3 loop spans 16 amino acids. CDR1 and CDR2 from the germline V gene are DFQATT and SNEGSKA (reference sequence). CDR3 in amino acids: CSARDPGQGVDNEQFF. The CDR3 coding sequence is TGCAGTGCTAGAGACCCGGGACAGGGGGTAGACAATGAGCAGTTCTTC.

This clonotype was detected many times. The rearrangement joins TRBV12-3 or TRBV12-4 to TRBJ1-1; maybe TRBD1 (5 bases). V was shortened by 7 bases and J by 4 bases, with 13 bases between the two germline ends. The CDR3 extends over 13 amino acids. The CDR3 loop is CASTFGASTEAFF. Here the CDR3 DNA reads TGTGCCAGCACCTTTGGGGCTTCCACTGAAGCTTTCTTT.

This clonotype was picked up many times. The rearrangement joins TRBV27 to TRBJ2-3, with 9 bases that match TRBD1. The V gene's germline CDR1 is MNHEY and CDR2 SMNVEV (reference sequence). The V gene end was trimmed by 3 bases and the J gene end by 4 bases; junction bases not matched to a gene: 11. This CDR3 region has 17 residues. This chain's CDR3 is CASSLRTGVFLADTQYF. DNA for the CDR3: TGTGCCAGCAGTTTGCGGACAGGGGTTTTTTTGGCAGATACGCAGTATTTT.

This clonotype was recorded many times. The CDR3: CASSDSYSDSPLHF. As DNA, the CDR3 is TGTGCCAGCAGCGATTCATACAGCGATTCACCCCTCCACTTT. V usage is TRBV6-1 and J usage is TRBJ1-6; D gene unclear. Trimming removed 6 bases from V and 8 bases from J, with 14 bases in between. CDR3 length: 14 residues. The V gene's germline CDR1 is MNHNS and CDR2 SASEGT.

This clonotype was seen at least ten times. The gene calls are TRBV12-3 or TRBV12-4 and TRBJ2-1; 9 bases are a match to TRBD2. V lost 3 bases and J lost 7; bases outside the gene matches: 13. The CDR3 covers 17 residues. CDR3 nucleotide sequence: TGTGCCAGCAGTTTGATCGCACTAGCGGGTCAGATGAATGAGCAGTTCTTC. Translation gives CASSLIALAGQMNEQFF.

This clonotype occurred many times. The rearrangement links TRBV28 to TRBJ2-3, with a weak D call TRBD2 (5 bases). Germline V gene lookup returns CDR1 MDHEN and CDR2 SYDVKM. V was shortened by 4 bases and J by 7 bases, with 15 bases between the two germline ends. The length of the CDR3 is 14 residues. CDR3 DNA sequence: TGTGCCAGCAGTTATTTCGGGAATTTAAATACGCAGTATTTT. Protein: CASSYFGNLNTQYF.

The chain is built from TRBV7-3 and TRBJ2-3, with D maybe TRBD1 (5 bases). Germline lookup yields CDR1 SGHTA and CDR2 FQGTGA. Trimming took 3 bases from V and 3 from J, leaving 13 bases between them. The length of the CDR3 is 15 residues. The CDR3 nucleotides read TGTGCCAGCAGCTTCCGGGTCCCAGGGACAGATACGCAGTATTTT. Amino acids: CASSFRVPGTDTQYF.

In this sample, this clonotype turned up many times. Here the CDR3 reads CASSGGGVRNEAFF. CDR3 in DNA: TGTGCCAGCAGTGGGGGCGGGGTTCGGAATGAAGCTTTCTTT. The chain employs TRBV28 and TRBJ1-1; D is perhaps TRBD1 (6 bases). Germline V gene lookup returns CDR1 MDHEN and CDR2 SYDVKM. CDR3 length: 14 amino acids. The ends were cut back, 5 bases at V and 7 bases at J, with 17 bases in the middle.

The chain links TRBV30 to TRBJ2-3; tentative D call: TRBD1 (6 bases). V lost 0 bases and J 4 bases, leaving 11 bases between the germline ends. The germline gives CDR1 GTSNPN, CDR2 SVGIG (reference sequence). The CDR3 length is 14 residues. DNA of the CDR3: TGTGCCTGGAGTGTTGAACAGGGAGCAGATACGCAGTATTTT. Protein: CAWSVEQGADTQYF.